The entry below gives a single T cell receptor (beta chain) sequence along with its context. The target of this receptor is not known. Base qualities were left out, and no much larger clone turns up one base away. These data originate in a study of cytomegalovirus exposure and HLA in healthy donors (dated by TCRdb to about 2017). Regarding the complete study: A later analysis indicated that the 120 validation repertoires were generated on the platform also employed for the 700 or so repertoires of the first cohort. The aim of the study was to test whether cataloging public T cell receptors could identify signatures of past pathogen exposure. Besides the first cohort of roughly 640 subjects, a separate validation cohort made up of roughly 130 different subjects was used. To predict cytomegalovirus infection status, the study brought together high-throughput TCR immunosequencing, statistical association of individual TCRs with disease status, and machine learning. What the study reported, not specific to this receptor: Subsequent analysis determined that TCRs grouped into clusters in the first cohort also showed a tendency toward co-occurrence across the roughly 120 validation repertoires, and 94% of cluster scores exceeded 0. While some public TCRs were present in many individuals, most TCR sequences turned up only very rarely across donors. A total of some 180 TCR beta chains were listed by the study as associated with cytomegalovirus. A later analysis had no HLA typing for the validation cohort, so co-occurrence there was scored across all 120 repertoires. Cytomegalovirus status was reported to be diagnosed by the classifier with high specificity and sensitivity in both the original and validation cohorts. It was suggested by the authors that the approach could potentially be generalized to other disease states and immunological phenotypes. A few of the identified cytomegalovirus-associated TCR beta chains were confirmed in vitro to be specific for cytomegalovirus antigens.

From the cysteine through the phenylalanine, the CDR3 covers 13 amino acids. Of the read, only the CDR3 DNA is kept; its 39 bases are in frame from base 1. CDR1 and CDR2, per the germline V gene, are MNHEY and SVGAGI. Trimming costs V 6 bases and J 4 bases, and their ends lie 12 bases apart. The donors were included in the validation cohort of 120 subjects, a group kept apart from the roughly 670-subject first cohort. Library prep was done by the immunoSEQ multiplex PCR assay. Under the source paper's analysis protocol: To diagnose cytomegalovirus status from the catalog of TCR beta chain sequences, a statistical classification framework was built. This is the immuneACCESS table as TCRdb keeps it, with only in-frame sequences that have V and J called. A part of the clones is gone; compared with another copy, unresolved V genes explain less than half, and the rest is unexplained. V and J calls and clone size follow that table, whereas D and trimming were derived from the DNA. This sample gives roughly 70,000 clones in total; roughly 90% of them show up just once. The top ten clonotypes cover about 3.8% of the sample.

This receptor chain uses TRBV6-5 and TRBJ1-2; perhaps TRBD1 is the D gene, with 6 bases matching. The sequence was collected from a woman under 30 in good health and CMV-seropositive. The sequencing input was PBMCs. The CDR3 amino acid sequence is: CASSVGGPYGYTF. The DNA reads as follows: TGTGCCAGCAGCGTAGGGGGACCCTATGGCTACACCTTC.